The entry that follows covers one T cell receptor (beta chain) sequence. Sequenced by immunoSEQ multiplex PCR; TCRdb stores in-frame clones only, minus some. The data contain under 150,000 clones, roughly 85% of them seen just once; the ten biggest clones take up around 6%. This sample is drawn from a study of blood T cell repertoires in COVID-19. The TCR sequence derives from a woman in her sixties with COVID-19, enrolled during active disease. The sequenced sample was peripheral blood.

The CDR3 DNA reads as TGTGCCAGCAGCCAAACCCTAACAGGGGCTCATGGAAACACCATATATTTT. This gives the protein CASSQTLTGAHGNTIYF. This sequence joins TRBV3-1 (or the pseudogene TRBV3-2) and TRBJ1-3; 7 bases match TRBD1. CDR3 length: 17 residues. Germline V lookup: CDR1 LGHDT, CDR2 YNNKEL (reference sequence). The ends lost 2 bases at V and 3 bases at J; junction bases unmatched: 10.